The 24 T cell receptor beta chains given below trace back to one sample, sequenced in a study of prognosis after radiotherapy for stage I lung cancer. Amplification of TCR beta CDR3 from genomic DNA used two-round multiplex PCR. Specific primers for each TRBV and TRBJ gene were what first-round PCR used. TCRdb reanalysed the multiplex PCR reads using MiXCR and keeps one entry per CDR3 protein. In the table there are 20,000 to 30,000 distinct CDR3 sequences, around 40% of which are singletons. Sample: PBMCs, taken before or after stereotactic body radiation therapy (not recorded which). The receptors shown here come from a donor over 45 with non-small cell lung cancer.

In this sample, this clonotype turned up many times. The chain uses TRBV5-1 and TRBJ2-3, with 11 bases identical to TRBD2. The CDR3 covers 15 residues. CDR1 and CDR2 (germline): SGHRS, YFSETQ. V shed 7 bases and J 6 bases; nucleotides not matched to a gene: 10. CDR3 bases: TGCGCCAGCCGAAAAATAGCGGGAGGGTCCGATACGCAGTATTTT. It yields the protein CASRKIAGGSDTQYF.

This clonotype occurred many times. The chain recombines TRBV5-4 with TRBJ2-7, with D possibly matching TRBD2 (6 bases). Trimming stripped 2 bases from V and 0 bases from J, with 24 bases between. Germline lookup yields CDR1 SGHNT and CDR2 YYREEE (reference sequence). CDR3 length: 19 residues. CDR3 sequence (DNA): TGTGCCAGCAGCTTAACCCCAAGAGCGGAGGGCGCTGGCTCCTACGAGCAGTACTTC. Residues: CASSLTPRAEGAGSYEQYF.

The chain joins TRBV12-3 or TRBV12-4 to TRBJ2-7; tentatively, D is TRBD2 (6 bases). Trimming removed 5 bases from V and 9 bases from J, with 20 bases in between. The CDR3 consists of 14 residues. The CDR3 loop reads CASSGGRGAWGQYF. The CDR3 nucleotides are TGTGCCAGCAGTGGGGGGAGAGGCGCGTGGGGGCAGTACTTC.

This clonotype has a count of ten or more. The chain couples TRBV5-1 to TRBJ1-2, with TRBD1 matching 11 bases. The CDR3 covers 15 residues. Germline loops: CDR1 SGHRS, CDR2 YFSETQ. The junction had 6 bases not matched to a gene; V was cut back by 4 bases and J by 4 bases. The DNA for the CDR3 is TGCGCCAGCAGCCCAGGGGGGACAGGGGGCTATGGCTACACCTTC. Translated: CASSPGGTGGYGYTF. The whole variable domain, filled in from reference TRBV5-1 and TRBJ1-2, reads KAGVTQTPRYLIKTRGQQVTLSCSPISGHRSVSWYQQTPGQGLQFLFEYFSETQRNKGNFPGRFSGRQFSNSRSEMNVSTLELGDSALYLCASSPGGTGGYGYTFGSGTRLTVV.

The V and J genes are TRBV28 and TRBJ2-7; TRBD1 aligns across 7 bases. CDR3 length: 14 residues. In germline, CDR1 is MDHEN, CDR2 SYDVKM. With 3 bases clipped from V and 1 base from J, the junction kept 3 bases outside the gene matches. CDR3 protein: CASSLLTGSYEQYF. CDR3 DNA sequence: TGTGCCAGCAGTTTGTTGACAGGGTCCTACGAGCAGTACTTC.

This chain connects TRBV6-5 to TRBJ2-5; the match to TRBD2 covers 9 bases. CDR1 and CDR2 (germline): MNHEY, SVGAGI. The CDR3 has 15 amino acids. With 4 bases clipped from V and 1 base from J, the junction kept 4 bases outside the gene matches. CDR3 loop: CASSSSGARQETQYF. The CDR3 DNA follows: TGTGCCAGCAGTTCTAGCGGGGCCCGCCAAGAGACCCAGTACTTC.

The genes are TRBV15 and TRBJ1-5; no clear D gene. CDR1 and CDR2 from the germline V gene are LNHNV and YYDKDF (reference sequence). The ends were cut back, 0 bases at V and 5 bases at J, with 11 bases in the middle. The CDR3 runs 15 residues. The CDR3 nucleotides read TGTGCCACCAGCAGAGATTGGGGAGTTGATCAGCCCCAGCATTTT. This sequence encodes CATSRDWGVDQPQHF.

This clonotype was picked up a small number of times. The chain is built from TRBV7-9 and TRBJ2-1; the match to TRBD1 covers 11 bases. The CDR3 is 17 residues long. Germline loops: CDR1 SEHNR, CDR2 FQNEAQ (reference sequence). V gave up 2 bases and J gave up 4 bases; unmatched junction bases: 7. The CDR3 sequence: CASSLWGQGVGYNEQFF. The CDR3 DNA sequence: TGTGCCAGCAGCTTATGGGGACAGGGGGTCGGTTACAATGAGCAGTTCTTC.

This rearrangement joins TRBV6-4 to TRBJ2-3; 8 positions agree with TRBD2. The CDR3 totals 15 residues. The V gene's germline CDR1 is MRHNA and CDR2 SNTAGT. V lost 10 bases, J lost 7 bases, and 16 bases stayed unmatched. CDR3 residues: CAIPGVAGNVYTQYF. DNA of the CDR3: TGTGCCATTCCCGGGGTAGCGGGAAACGTATATACGCAGTATTTT.

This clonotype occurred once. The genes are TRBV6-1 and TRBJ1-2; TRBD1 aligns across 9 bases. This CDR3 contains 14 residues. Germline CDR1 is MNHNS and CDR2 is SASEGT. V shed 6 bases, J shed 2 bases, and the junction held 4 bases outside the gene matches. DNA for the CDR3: TGTGCCAGCAGCCCCGACAGGGGGAACTATGGCTACACCTTC. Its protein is CASSPDRGNYGYTF.

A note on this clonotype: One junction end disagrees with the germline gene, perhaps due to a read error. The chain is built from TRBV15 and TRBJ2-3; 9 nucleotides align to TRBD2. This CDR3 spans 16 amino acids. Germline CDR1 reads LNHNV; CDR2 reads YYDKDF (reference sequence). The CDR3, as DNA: TGTTCCACCAGCATGGTCCTAGCGGGGTACACAGATACGCAGTATTTT. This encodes CSTSMVLAGYTDTQYF.

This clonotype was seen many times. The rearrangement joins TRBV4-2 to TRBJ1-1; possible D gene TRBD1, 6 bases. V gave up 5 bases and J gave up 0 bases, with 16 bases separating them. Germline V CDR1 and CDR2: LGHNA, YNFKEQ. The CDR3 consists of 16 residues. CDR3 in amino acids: CASSDGRGGVNTEAFF. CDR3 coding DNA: TGTGCCAGCAGCGATGGGAGGGGGGGGGTGAACACTGAAGCTTTCTTT.

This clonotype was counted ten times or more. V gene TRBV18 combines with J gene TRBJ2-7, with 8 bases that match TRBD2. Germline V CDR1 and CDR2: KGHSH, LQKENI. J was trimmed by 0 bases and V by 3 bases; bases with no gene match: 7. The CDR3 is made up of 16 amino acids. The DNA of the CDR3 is TGTGCCAGCTCACCTAAAGCGGGAGTGGCCTCCTACGAGCAGTACTTC. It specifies CASSPKAGVASYEQYF.

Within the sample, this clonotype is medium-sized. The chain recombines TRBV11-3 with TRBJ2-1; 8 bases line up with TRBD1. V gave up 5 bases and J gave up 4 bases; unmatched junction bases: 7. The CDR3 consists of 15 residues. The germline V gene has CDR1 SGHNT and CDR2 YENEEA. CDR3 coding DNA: TGTGCCAGCAGCGACGCAGGGACAGGATACAATGAGCAGTTCTTC. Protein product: CASSDAGTGYNEQFF. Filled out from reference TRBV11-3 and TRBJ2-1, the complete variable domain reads EAGVVQSPRYKIIEKKQPVAFWCNPISGHNTLYWYLQNLGQGPELLIRYENEEAVDDSQLPKDRFSAERLKGVDSTLKIQPAELGDSAVYLCASSDAGTGYNEQFFGPGTRLTVL.

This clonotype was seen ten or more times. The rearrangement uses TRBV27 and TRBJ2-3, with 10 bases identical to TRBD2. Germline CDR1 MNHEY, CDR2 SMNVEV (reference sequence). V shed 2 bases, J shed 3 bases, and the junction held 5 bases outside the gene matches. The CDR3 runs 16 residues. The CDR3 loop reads CASSLRSGRATDTQYF. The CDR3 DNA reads TGTGCCAGCAGTTTACGCAGCGGGAGGGCAACAGATACGCAGTATTTT.

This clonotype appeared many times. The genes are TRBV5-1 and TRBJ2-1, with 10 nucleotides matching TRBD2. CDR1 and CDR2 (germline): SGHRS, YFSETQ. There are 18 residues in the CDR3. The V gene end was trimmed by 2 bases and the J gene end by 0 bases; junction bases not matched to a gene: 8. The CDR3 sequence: CASSFPSGRSFSYNEQFF. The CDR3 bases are TGCGCCAGCAGCTTTCCTAGCGGGAGATCTTTCTCCTACAATGAGCAGTTCTTC.

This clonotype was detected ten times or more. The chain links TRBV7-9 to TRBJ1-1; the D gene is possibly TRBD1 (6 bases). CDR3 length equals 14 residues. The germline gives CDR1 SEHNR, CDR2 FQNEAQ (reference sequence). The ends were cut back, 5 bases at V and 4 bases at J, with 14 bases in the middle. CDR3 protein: CASSPWGLVTEAFF. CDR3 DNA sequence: TGTGCCAGCAGCCCGTGGGGGCTGGTCACTGAAGCTTTCTTT.

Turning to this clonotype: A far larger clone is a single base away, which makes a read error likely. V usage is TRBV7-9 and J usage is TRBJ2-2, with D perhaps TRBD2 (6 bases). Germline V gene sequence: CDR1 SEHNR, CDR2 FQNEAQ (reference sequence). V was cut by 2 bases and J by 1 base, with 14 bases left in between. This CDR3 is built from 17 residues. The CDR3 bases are TGTGCCAGCAGCTTATACGGACTATCGGGGAACACCGGGGAGCTGTTTTTT. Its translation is CASSLYGLSGNTGELFF.

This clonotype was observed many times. The DNA for the CDR3 is TGCGCCAGCAGCCAAGGGCACACCCAAGAGACCCAGTACTTC. This gives the protein CASSQGHTQETQYF. V is TRBV4-1 and J is TRBJ2-5; the D is unclear. Trimming took off 1 base at V and 1 base at J, with 7 bases between the two ends. The CDR3 loop spans 14 amino acids. The germline CDR1 and CDR2 sequences are MGHRA and YSYEKL.

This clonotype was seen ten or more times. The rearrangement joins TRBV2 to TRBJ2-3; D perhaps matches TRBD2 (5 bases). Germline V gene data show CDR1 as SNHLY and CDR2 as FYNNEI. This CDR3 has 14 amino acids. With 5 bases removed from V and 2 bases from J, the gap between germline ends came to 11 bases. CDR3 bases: TGTGCCAGCAGTAGGACTGGATCCACAGATACGCAGTATTTT. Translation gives CASSRTGSTDTQYF.

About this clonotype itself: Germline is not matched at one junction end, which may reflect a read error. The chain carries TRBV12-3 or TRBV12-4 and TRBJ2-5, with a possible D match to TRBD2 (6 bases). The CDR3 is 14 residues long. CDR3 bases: TGTGCCAGCAGCCCAGTGCGCTCCCGGGAGACCCGGTACTTC. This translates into CASSPVRSRETRYF.

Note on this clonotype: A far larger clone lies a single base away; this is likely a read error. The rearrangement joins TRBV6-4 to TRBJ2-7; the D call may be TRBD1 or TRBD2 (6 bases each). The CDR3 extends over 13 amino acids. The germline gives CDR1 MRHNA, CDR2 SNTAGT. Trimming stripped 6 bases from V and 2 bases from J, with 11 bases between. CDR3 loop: CASSGGNTYEQYF. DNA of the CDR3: TGTGCCAGCAGCGGGGGCAACACCTACGAGCAGTACTTC.

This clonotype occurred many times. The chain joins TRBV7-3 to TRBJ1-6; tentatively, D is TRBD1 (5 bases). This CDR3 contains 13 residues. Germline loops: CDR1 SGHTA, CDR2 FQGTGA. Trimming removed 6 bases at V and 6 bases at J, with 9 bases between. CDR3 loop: CASSGGINSPLHF. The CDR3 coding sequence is TGTGCCAGCAGTGGGGGGATTAATTCACCCCTCCACTTT.

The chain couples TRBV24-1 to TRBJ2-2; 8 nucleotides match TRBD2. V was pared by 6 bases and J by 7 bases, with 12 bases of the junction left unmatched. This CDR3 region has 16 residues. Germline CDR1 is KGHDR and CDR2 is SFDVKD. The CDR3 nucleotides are TGTGCCACCAGTTGGACCGAGGCGGGAGGCAACGGGGAGCTGTTTTTT. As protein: CATSWTEAGGNGELFF.